This T cell receptor (beta chain) was retrieved from a study of blood T cell repertoires in COVID-19. The data were produced by immunoSEQ multiplex PCR, yet TCRdb's version contains in-frame clones alone and is incomplete. The sample holds about 180,000 clones, 84% seen once. The CDR3 has 16 residues. Germline V gene sequence: CDR1 MGHDK, CDR2 SYGVNS. V dropped 3 bases and J dropped 2; count of bases not matched to a gene: 7. The material sequenced was PBMCs or T cells enriched from blood (not recorded which). The chain combines TRBV25-1 with TRBJ1-5; the match to TRBD1 covers 7 bases. This receptor was obtained from a man aged 50-60 years who had recovered from COVID-19. This CDR3 reads CASSEGDRSGNQPQHF. CDR3 sequence (DNA): TGTGCCAGCAGTGAGGGGGACAGATCGGGCAATCAGCCCCAGCATTTT.